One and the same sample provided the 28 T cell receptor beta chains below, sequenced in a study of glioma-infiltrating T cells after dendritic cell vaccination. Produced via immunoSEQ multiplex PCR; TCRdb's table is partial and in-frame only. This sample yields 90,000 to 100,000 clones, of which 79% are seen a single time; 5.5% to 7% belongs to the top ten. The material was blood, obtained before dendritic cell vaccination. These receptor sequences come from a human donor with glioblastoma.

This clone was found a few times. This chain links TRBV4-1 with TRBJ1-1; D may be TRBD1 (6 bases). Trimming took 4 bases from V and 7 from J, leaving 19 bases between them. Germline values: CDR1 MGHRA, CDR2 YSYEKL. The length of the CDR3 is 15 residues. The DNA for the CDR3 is TGCGCCAGCAGCCGAGATCGGAACAGGGAGTTTGAAGCTTTCTTT. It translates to CASSRDRNREFEAFF.

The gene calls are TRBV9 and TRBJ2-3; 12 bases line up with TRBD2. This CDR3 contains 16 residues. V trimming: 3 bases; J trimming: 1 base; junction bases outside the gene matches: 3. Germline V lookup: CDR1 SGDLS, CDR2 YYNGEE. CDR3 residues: CASSARLAGGTDTQYF. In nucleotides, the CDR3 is TGTGCCAGCAGCGCGAGACTAGCGGGGGGCACAGATACGCAGTATTTT.

CDR3 nucleotide sequence: TGTGCCAGCAGCGTAGGGCCGTTAAGCTCCTACAATGAGCAGTTCTTC. It yields the protein CASSVGPLSSYNEQFF. J is TRBJ2-1 and V is TRBV9; the D is unclear. Trimming shortened V by 0 bases and J by 0 bases, and 10 bases separated the two germline ends. Germline V gives CDR1 SGDLS, CDR2 YYNGEE. The CDR3 has 16 residues.

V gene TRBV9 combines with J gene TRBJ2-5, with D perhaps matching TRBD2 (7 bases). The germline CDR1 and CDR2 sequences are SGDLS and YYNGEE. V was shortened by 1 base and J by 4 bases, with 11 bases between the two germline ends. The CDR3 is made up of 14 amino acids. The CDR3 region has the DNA TGTGCCAGCAGCGTATCCGGGGGGCGAGAGACCCAGTACTTC. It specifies CASSVSGGRETQYF.

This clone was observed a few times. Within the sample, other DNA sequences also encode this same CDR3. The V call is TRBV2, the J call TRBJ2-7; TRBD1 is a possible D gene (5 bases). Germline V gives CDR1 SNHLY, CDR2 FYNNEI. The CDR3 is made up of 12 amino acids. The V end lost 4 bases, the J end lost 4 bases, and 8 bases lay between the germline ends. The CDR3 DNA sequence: TGTGCCAGCAGTGGTCAGGGATACGAGCAGTACTTC. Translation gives CASSGQGYEQYF.

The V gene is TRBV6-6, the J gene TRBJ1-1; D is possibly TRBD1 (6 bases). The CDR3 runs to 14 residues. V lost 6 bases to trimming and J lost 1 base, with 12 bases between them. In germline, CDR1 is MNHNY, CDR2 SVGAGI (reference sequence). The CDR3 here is CASRKGGANTEAFF. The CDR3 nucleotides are TGTGCCAGCAGAAAGGGGGGGGCGAACACTGAAGCTTTCTTT.

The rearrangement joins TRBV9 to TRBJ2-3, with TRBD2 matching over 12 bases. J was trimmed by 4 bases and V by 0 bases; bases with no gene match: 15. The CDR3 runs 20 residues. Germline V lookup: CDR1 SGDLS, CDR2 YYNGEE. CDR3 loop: CASSVGPAGLAGGAADTQYF. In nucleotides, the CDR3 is TGTGCCAGCAGCGTAGGCCCGGCCGGGCTAGCGGGAGGGGCTGCAGATACGCAGTATTTT.

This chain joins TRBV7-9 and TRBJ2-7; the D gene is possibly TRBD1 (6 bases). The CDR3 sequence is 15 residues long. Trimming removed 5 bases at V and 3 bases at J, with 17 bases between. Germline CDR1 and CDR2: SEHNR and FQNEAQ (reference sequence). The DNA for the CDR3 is TGTGCCAGCAGCGGGGCCACAGGGCTTTTCTACGAGCAGTACTTC. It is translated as CASSGATGLFYEQYF.

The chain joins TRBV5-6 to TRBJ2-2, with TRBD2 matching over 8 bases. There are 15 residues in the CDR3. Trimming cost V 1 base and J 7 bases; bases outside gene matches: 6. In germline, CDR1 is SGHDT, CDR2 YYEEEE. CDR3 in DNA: TGTGCCAGCAGCTTGCCCCTCGGGGGGGGCGGGGAGCTGTTTTTT. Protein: CASSLPLGGGGELFF.

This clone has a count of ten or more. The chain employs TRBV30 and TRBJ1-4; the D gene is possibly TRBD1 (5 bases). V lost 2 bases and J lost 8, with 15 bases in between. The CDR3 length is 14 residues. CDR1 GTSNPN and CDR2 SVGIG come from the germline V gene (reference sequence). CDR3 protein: CAWSNGAIGEKLFF. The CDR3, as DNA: TGTGCCTGGAGTAATGGGGCGATTGGAGAAAAACTGTTTTTT.

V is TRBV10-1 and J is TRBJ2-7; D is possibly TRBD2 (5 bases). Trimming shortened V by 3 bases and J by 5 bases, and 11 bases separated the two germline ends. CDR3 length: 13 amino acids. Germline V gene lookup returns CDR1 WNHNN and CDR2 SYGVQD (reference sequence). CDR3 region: CASSDLRVNEQYF. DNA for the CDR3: TGCGCCAGCAGTGATTTGAGGGTCAACGAGCAGTACTTC.

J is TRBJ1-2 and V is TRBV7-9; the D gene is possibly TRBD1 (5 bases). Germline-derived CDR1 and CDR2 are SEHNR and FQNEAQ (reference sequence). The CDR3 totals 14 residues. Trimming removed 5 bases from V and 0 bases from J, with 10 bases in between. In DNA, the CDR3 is TGTGCCAGCAGCGTTACAGGCGCTAACTATGGCTACACCTTC. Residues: CASSVTGANYGYTF.

The CDR3 DNA follows: TGTGCCAGCAGCTTATTTTTTCCAGGGGGAGTTACAGATACGCAGTATTTT. It yields the protein CASSLFFPGGVTDTQYF. The chain is built from TRBV7-6 and TRBJ2-3, with 7 bases identical to TRBD1. This CDR3 spans 17 amino acids. V lost 2 bases and J lost 3; bases outside the gene matches: 11. The germline V gene has CDR1 SGHVS and CDR2 FNYEAQ.

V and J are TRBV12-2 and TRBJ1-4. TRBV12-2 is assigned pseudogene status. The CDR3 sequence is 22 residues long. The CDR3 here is CASRPSTRGVLAGHEEVEKLFF. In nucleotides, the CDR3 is TGTGCAAGTCGTCCATCGACTCGGGGGGTCCTAGCCGGACACGAGGAGGTGGAAAAACTGTTTTTT.

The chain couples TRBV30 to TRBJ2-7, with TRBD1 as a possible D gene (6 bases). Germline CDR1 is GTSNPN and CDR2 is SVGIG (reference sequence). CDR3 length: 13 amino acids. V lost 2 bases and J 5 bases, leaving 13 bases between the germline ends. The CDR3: CAWSQQGNNEQYF. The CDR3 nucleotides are TGTGCCTGGAGTCAACAGGGTAATAACGAGCAGTACTTC.

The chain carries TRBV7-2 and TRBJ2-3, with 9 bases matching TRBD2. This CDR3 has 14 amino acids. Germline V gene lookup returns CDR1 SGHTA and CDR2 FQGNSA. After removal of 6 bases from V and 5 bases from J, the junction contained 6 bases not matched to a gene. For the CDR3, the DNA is TGTGCCAGCAGTTGGACTAGCGCTGGAGATACGCAGTATTTT. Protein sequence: CASSWTSAGDTQYF.

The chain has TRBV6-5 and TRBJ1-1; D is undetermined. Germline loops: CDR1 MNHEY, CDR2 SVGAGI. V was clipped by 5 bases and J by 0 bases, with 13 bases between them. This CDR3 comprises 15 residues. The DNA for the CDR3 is TGTGCCAGCAGTCGTCCGCTCGCGATGAACACTGAAGCTTTCTTT. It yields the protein CASSRPLAMNTEAFF.

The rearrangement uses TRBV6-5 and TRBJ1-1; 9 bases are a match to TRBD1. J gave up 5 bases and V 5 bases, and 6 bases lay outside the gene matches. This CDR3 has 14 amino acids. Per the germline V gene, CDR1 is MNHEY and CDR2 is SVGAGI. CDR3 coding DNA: TGTGCCAGCAGTCCGGACAGGGGTTGGACTGAAGCTTTCTTT. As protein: CASSPDRGWTEAFF.

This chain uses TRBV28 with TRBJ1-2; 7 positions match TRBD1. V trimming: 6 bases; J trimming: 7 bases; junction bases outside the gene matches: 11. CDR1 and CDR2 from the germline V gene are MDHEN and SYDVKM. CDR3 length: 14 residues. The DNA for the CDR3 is TGTGCCAGCAGAGTGAACAGGGGTAGTGGTGGCTACACCTTC. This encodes CASRVNRGSGGYTF.

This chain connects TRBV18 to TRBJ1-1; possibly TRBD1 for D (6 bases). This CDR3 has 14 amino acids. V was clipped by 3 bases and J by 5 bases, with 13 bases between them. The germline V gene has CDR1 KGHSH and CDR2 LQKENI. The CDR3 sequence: CASSPQGLRTEAFF. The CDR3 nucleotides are TGTGCCAGCTCACCCCAGGGGTTACGGACTGAAGCTTTCTTT.

CDR3 bases: TGTGCCAGCAACCCTGGGACAGGGGGTAACTATGGCTACACCTTC. It is translated as CASNPGTGGNYGYTF. J is TRBJ1-2 and V is TRBV9; 11 bases are a match to TRBD1. CDR3 length: 15 amino acids. V lost 6 bases to trimming and J lost 1 base; unmatched junction nucleotides: 5. Germline CDR1 SGDLS, CDR2 YYNGEE.

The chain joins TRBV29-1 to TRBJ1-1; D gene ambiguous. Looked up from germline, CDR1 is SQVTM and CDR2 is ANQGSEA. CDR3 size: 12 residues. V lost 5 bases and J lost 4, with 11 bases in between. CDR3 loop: CSVMSSGTEAFF. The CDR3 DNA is TGCAGCGTTATGAGTTCGGGCACTGAAGCTTTCTTT. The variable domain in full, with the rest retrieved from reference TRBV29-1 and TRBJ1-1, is SAVISQKPSRDICQRGTSLTIQCQVDSQVTMMFWYRQQPGQSLTLIATANQGSEATYESGFVIDKFPISRPNLTFSTLTVSNMSPEDSSIYLCSVMSSGTEAFFGQGTRLTVV.

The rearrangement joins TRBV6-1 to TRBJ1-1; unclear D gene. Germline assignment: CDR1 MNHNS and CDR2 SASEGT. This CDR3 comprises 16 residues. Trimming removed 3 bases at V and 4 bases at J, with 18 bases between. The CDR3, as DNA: TGTGCCAGCAGTGAGGGCGGGCGGCTTTTGCGCACTGAAGCTTTCTTT. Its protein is CASSEGGRLLRTEAFF.

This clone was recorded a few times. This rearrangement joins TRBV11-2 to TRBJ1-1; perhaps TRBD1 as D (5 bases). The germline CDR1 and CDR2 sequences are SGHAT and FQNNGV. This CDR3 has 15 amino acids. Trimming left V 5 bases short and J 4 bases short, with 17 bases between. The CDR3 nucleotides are TGTGCCAGCAGCCCTACTCAGGGTTTTGGCACTGAAGCTTTCTTT. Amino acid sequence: CASSPTQGFGTEAFF.

The CDR3 loop is CASSGEGTGSYEQYF. The CDR3 bases are TGTGCCAGCAGTGGGGAGGGGACAGGGTCCTACGAGCAGTACTTC. This chain links TRBV28 with TRBJ2-7; 9 bases are shared with TRBD1. With 5 bases clipped from V and 1 base from J, the junction kept 6 bases outside the gene matches. Germline V gene sequence: CDR1 MDHEN, CDR2 SYDVKM. This CDR3 has 15 residues.

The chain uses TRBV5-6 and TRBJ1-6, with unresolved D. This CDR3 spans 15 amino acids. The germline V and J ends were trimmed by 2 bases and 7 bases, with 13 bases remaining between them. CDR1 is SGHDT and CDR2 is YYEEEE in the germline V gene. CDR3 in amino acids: CASSLFSLRNSPLHF. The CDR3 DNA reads TGTGCCAGCAGCTTATTCTCTCTCCGGAATTCACCCCTCCACTTT.

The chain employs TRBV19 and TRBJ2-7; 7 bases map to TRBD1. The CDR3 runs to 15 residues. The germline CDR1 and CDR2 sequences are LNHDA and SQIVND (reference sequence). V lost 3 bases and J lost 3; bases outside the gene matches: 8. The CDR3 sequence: CASSIRPGQHYEQYF. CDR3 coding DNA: TGTGCCAGTAGTATTCGCCCGGGACAGCACTACGAGCAGTACTTC. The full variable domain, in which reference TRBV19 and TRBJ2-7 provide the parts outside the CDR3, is DGGITQSPKYLFRKEGQNVTLSCEQNLNHDAMYWYRQDPGQGLRLIYYSQIVNDFQKGDIAEGYSVSREKKESFPLTVTSAQKNPTAFYLCASSIRPGQHYEQYFGPGTRLTVT.

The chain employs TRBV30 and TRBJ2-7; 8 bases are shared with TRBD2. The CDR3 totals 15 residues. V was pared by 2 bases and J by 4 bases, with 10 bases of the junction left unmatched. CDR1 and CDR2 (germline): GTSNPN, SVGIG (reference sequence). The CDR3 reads CAWSLLAGASYEQYF. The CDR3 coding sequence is TGTGCCTGGAGTTTGCTAGCGGGTGCCTCGTACGAGCAGTACTTC.